This TCR beta chain was found in a study of T cells after yellow fever vaccination. The study, taken as a whole, reports: At around 96% for CD4 and 70% to 90% for CD8, most primary-vaccination clones showed up again after the booster.

TCRdb re-called the 5' RACE reads with MiXCR, one entry per CDR3 protein. The table shows over 130,000 distinct CDR3 sequences, with 6.5% to 8.5% occurring only once. At least ten counts were recorded for this clonotype. Its cognate antigen is unknown. This CDR3 spans 13 amino acids. Germline V gene data show CDR1 as MNHEY and CDR2 as SMNVEV (reference sequence). The V end was cut by 4 bases, the J end by 8 bases, with 12 bases between. The V call is TRBV27, the J call TRBJ2-1; the D gene is possibly TRBD2 (6 bases). This sequence originates from a man aged 25-45 years who received the YFV17D yellow fever vaccine. The input for sequencing was CD4+ T cells sorted from PBMCs, taken 5 days after the yellow fever booster vaccination. CDR3 residues: CASSSWRADEQFF. The CDR3 DNA sequence: TGTGCCAGCAGTTCATGGAGGGCCGATGAGCAGTTCTTC.